The rows below give T cell receptor beta chains drawn from one sample of a study of blood T cell repertoires in COVID-19. TCRdb's table, derived via immunoSEQ multiplex PCR, lists solely in-frame clones and lacks some. Found here are over 95,000 clones, around 85% of them singletons; the top ten hold around 5.5%. Sequencing used peripheral blood. Receptors were obtained from a woman aged 55-70 years with COVID-19, enrolled during active disease. CDR3s include the opening cysteine and the closing phenylalanine or tryptophan.

j_call v_call cdr3_aa
TRBJ2-2 TRBV25-1 CASSAGQGAVTGELFF
TRBJ1-4 TRBV7-4 CASLLEKTPKLEKLFF
TRBJ2-3 TRBV20-1 CSASRRDTQYF
TRBJ1-5 TRBV29-1 CSVSPGTGGQPQHF
TRBJ1-6 TRBV4-3 CASSQGLGGRNSPLHF
TRBJ1-5 TRBV7-8 CASSWGGFNQPQHF
TRBJ1-1 TRBV2 CASSRSSTGNTEAFF
TRBJ1-2 TRBV7-2 CASSWGGFYGYTF
TRBJ2-4 TRBV2 CASGSLAKNIQYF
TRBJ1-6 TRBV7-8 CATGGSSYNSPLHF
TRBJ1-2 TRBV27 CASRGTEDNTF
TRBJ2-1 TRBV4-2 CASSHGTGANEQFF
TRBJ1-1 TRBV5-1 CASRVEINMNTEAFF
TRBJ2-3 TRBV7-3 CASSKSGGTDTQYF
TRBJ1-2 TRBV10-3 CAISGSGARGYTF
TRBJ2-1 TRBV10-3 CAIREAGGEHEQFF
TRBJ1-4 TRBV4-1 CASSQDIGVEKLFF
TRBJ1-1 TRBV5-5 CASSSPRGERNTEAFF
TRBJ2-1 TRBV7-2 CASSLDRTSLDEQFF
TRBJ2-7 TRBV28 CASRIRSGEQYF
TRBJ1-3 TRBV19 CATHGRGPSGNTIYF
TRBJ2-1 TRBV6-6 CASSYSIGTSGVEQFF
TRBJ2-7 TRBV6-2/TRBV6-3 CASSNPGQGREQYF